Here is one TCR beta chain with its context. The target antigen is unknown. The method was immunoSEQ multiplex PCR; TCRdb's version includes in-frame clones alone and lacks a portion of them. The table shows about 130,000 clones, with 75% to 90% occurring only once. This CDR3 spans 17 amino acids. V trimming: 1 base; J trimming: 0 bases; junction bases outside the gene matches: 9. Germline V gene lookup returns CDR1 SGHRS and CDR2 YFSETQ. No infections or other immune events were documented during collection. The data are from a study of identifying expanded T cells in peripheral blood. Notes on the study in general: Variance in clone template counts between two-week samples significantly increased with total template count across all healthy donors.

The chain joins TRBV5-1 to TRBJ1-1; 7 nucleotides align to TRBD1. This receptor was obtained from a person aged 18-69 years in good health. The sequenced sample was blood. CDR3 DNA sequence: TGCGCCAGCAGCTTGTTGGGTAGGGGACAGCTGAACACTGAAGCTTTCTTT. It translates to CASSLLGRGQLNTEAFF. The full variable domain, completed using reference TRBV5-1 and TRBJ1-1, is KAGVTQTPRYLIKTRGQQVTLSCSPISGHRSVSWYQQTPGQGLQFLFEYFSETQRNKGNFPGRFSGRQFSNSRSEMNVSTLELGDSALYLCASSLLGRGQLNTEAFFGQGTRLTVV.